This T cell receptor beta chain stems from a study of blood T cell repertoires in COVID-19. Study-level information: Acute and convalescent COVID-19 samples came from the United States, Italy and Spain. The analysed material was cDNA or gDNA that came from T cells, B-cell-depleted T cells, or PBMCs.

Authors' processing steps: Nucleated cell number was recorded as an estimate derived from reference gene primer amplification. Data came from immunoSEQ multiplex PCR; TCRdb stores just in-frame clones and leaves some out. For V, J and clone size, that table is used; D and trimming come from the DNA. Counted here are roughly 290,000 clones, approximately 83% occurring once; the ten biggest clones make up roughly 2.1%. Deletions cut 4 bases from V and 6 bases from J, with 10 bases between. The germline CDR1 and CDR2 sequences are SEHNR and FQNEAQ (reference sequence). This CDR3 has 12 residues. Sample: peripheral blood. The gene calls are TRBV7-9 and TRBJ2-7; TRBD1 might be the D (6 bases). The TCR originated in a woman in her twenties or thirties who had recovered from COVID-19. Written as DNA, the CDR3 is TGTGCCAGCAGCTCCCACAGGGTCGAGCAGTACTTC. Translated: CASSSHRVEQYF.